The T cell receptor beta chain under discussion was sequenced for a study of glioma-infiltrating T cells after dendritic cell vaccination. TCRdb keeps only in-frame clones here, not all; method: immunoSEQ multiplex PCR. Of some 87,000 clones in the sample, roughly 84% were seen once. Germline V gene sequence: CDR1 SEHNR, CDR2 FQNEAQ (reference sequence). This CDR3 is built from 16 residues. Between the trimmed V and J ends, which lost 0 bases and 5 bases, there was a span of 16 bases. Fresh-frozen tumor tissue and more than two years of survival data were available for all. Blood PBMC samples: pre-vaccination, two weeks post third vaccination, and at tumor progression.

This receptor was taken from a human donor with glioblastoma. The V and J genes are TRBV7-9 and TRBJ1-1, with D tentatively TRBD1 (6 bases). Here the sequenced sample was blood, taken before dendritic cell vaccination. The CDR3 DNA reads as TGTGCCAGCAGCTTAGCCAGAACAGGGTTTCGGACTGAAGCTTTCTTT. Its translation: CASSLARTGFRTEAFF.